This T cell receptor (beta chain) came from a study of T cell responses to AZD1222 COVID-19 vaccine. Points from the study as a whole: White British donors predominated, females outnumbered males, and clonal diversity was possibly underestimated. With two AZD1222 doses given, Spike-specific TCR breadth and depth both rose.

Trimming took 0 bases from V and 6 from J, leaving 9 bases between them. This CDR3 is 13 amino acids long. Per germline, CDR1 SEHNR and CDR2 FQNEAQ (reference sequence). The assay was immunoSEQ multiplex PCR, and TCRdb's table has in-frame clones only and misses some. The data contain around 150,000 clones, 75% to 95% of them seen just once; the ten biggest clones take up around 3.6%. To note about this clone: Its specificity is unknown.

The source of this sequence is an adult in good health. The genes are TRBV7-9 and TRBJ2-7; D not resolved. Sequenced material: peripheral blood, taken on day 0 of AZD1222 vaccination. For the CDR3, the DNA is TGTGCCAGCAGCTTAGCTGTCACGGGCGAGCAGTACTTC. Translated: CASSLAVTGEQYF. Variable domain in full (rest from reference TRBV7-9 and TRBJ2-7): DTGVSQNPRHKITKRGQNVTFRCDPISEHNRLYWYRQTLGQGPEFLTYFQNEAQLEKSRLLSDRFSAERPKGSFSTLEIQRTEQGDSAMYLCASSLAVTGEQYFGPGTRLTVT.